This T cell receptor (beta chain) was captured in a study of neurological immune-mediated disorders. V lost 2 bases, J lost 8 bases, and 13 bases lay in between. The CDR3 loop spans 14 amino acids. Germline CDR1 reads MNHEY; CDR2 reads SMNVEV (reference sequence). Notes on the study in general: Across subjects, expanded clones had no CDR3 amino acid sequences in common, pointing to private repertoires in all groups. Multiple sclerosis was found to have the least TCR clonal expansion, below healthy controls, and HTLV-1-associated myelopathy the most.

TCRdb passed the 5' RACE reads through MiXCR, listing each CDR3 protein once. Here the sample spans about 50,000 distinct CDR3 sequences, over 4% being singletons. This clonotype showed up many times. The target antigen is unknown. The material sequenced was PBMCs. This receptor was identified in a man over 45 with multiple sclerosis. The chain links TRBV27 to TRBJ2-1; weak D call: TRBD2 (5 bases). CDR3 nucleotides: TGTGCCAGCAGTTTAACTAGACTCCTGGATGAGCAGTTCTTC. It specifies CASSLTRLLDEQFF.